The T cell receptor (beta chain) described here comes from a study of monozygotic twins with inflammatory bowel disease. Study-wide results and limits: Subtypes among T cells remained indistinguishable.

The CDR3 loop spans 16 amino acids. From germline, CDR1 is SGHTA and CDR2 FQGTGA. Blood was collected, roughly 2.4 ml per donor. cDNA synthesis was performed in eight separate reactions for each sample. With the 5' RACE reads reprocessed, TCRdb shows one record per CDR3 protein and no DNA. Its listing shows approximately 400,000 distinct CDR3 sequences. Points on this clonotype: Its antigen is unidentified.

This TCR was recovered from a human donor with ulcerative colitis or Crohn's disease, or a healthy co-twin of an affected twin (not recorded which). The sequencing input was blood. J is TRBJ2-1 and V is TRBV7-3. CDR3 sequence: CASSRFVWGSLNEQFF. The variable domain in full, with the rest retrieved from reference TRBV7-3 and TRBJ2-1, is GAGVSQTPSNKVTEKGKYVELRCDPISGHTALYWYRQSLGQGPEFLIYFQGTGAADDSGLPNDRFFAVRPEGSVSTLKIQRTERGDSAVYLCASSRFVWGSLNEQFFGPGTRLTVL.